The rows below give T cell receptor beta chains drawn from one sample of a study of OX40 agonist ivuxolimab in advanced cancers. Assay used: immunoSEQ multiplex PCR; TCRdb lists only in-frame clones, some missing. The table shows approximately 25,000 clones, with 85% occurring only once. Here the sequenced sample was CD4+ or CD8+ T cells sorted from blood, taken in a trial of the OX40 agonist ivuxolimab. These receptors all come from an adult with an advanced solid tumor such as melanoma, head and neck, liver or kidney cancer. Each CDR3 is given with its conserved first and last residue. D genes are given only for firm matches. Clone size is not always given. Where it is, it says once, few, many or a class for expanded clones.

clone_size	d_call	v_call	j_call	cdr3_nt	cdr3_aa
.	TRBD2	TRBV27	TRBJ2-7	TGTGCCAGCAGTCTACTAGCGGGGGGTGACGAGCAGTACTTC	CASSLLAGGDEQYF
.	.	TRBV6-6	TRBJ2-7	TGTGCCAGCAGTACGGACAGCTCCTACGAGCAGTACTTC	CASSTDSSYEQYF
.	.	TRBV7-6	TRBJ1-2	TGTGCCAGCAGCTTAGCCTCCGGGACACCTTATTATGGCTACACCTTC	CASSLASGTPYYGYTF
.	.	TRBV7-6	TRBJ2-7	TGTGCCAGCAGCTCAAGGGACGGTCAAGCCTACGAGCAGTACTTC	CASSSRDGQAYEQYF
.	TRBD1	TRBV28	TRBJ2-7	TGTGCCAGCAGTTTAGCCGGGACAGGGTACTTC	CASSLAGTGYF
.	TRBD1	TRBV27	TRBJ1-2	TGTGCCAGCAGTCTCCTACATTCAACAGGGGGACGGGGCTATGGCTACACCTTC	CASSLLHSTGGRGYGYTF
.	.	TRBV27	TRBJ2-7	TGTGCCAGCAGTTTATTGGGTGGCCGACAGGTGTTCTACGAGCAGTACTTC	CASSLLGGRQVFYEQYF
.	.	TRBV27	TRBJ2-7	TGTGCCAGCAGTTTAGGACCAGTCCCCCACGAGCAGTACTTC	CASSLGPVPHEQYF
.	.	TRBV28	TRBJ2-3	TGTGCCAGCAGTGAAACAGGGAGGGGAGATACGCAGTATTTT	CASSETGRGDTQYF
.	TRBD2	TRBV5-5	TRBJ2-2	TGTGCCAGCAGCTTGGGTGGGACTAGCGGGGGCTACACCGGGGAGCTGTTTTTT	CASSLGGTSGGYTGELFF
.	.	TRBV29-1	TRBJ1-1	TGCAGCGTTGTTTGGACAGCCGGCATTGAAAACACTGAAGCTTTCTTT	CSVVWTAGIENTEAFF
.	TRBD1	TRBV28	TRBJ2-7	TGTGCCAGCGGGGACAGGGAAAACGAGCAGTACTTC	CASGDRENEQYF
.	TRBD2	TRBV9	TRBJ2-1	TGTGCCAGCAGCACGGCGAGCGGGGGGGCCTACAATGAGCAGTTCTTC	CASSTASGGAYNEQFF
.	TRBD2	TRBV28	TRBJ2-3	TGTGCCAGCAGTTCCTCGGAACGACTAGCGGGGGGCACAGATACGCAGTATTTT	CASSSSERLAGGTDTQYF
.	.	TRBV10-3	TRBJ2-6	TGTGCCATCAGTTCCAAGGCTGAGATACAAAGTCGGGCCAACGTCCTGACTTTC	CAISSKAEIQSRANVLTF
once	.	TRBV7-3	TRBJ1-3	TGTGCCAGCAGCCTGGGGGGATCTGGAAACACCATATATTTT	CASSLGGSGNTIYF
.	.	TRBV11-2	TRBJ2-7	TGTGCCAGCAGCTATCGACAGACCCTACCCTACGAGCAGTACTTC	CASSYRQTLPYEQYF
.	.	TRBV5-1	TRBJ2-3	TGCGCCAGCAGCTTATCGGTTTCTCCTAGGGATACGCAGTATTTT	CASSLSVSPRDTQYF
.	TRBD2	TRBV30	TRBJ2-5	TGTGCCTGGAGTGGGTTAGCGGGGGTTATCAGGGAGACCCAGTACTTC	CAWSGLAGVIRETQYF
.	TRBD1	TRBV5-8	TRBJ2-7	TGTGCCAGCAGCTTTGGACAGGGGAGTTACGAGCAGTACTTC	CASSFGQGSYEQYF
.	TRBD1	TRBV4-2	TRBJ1-4	TGTGCCAGCAGCCAGGATAGGCCGGGACAGGGAGAAAAACTGTTTTTT	CASSQDRPGQGEKLFF
.	.	TRBV4-1	TRBJ2-1	TGCGCCAGCAGCCAAGTCGGGCTTGACTCCTACAATGAGCAGTTCTTC	CASSQVGLDSYNEQFF
.	TRBD2	TRBV9	TRBJ2-1	TGTGCCAGCAGCGGGCGTGGACTAGCGGGGGGAAATGAGCAGTTCTTC	CASSGRGLAGGNEQFF
.	.	TRBV7-9	TRBJ2-4	TGTGCCAGCACCTTCGAGGCCGTGGCCAAAAACATTCAGTACTTC	CASTFEAVAKNIQYF
few	.	TRBV5-1	TRBJ1-6	TGCGCCAGCAGCCAGGCTCAGGGGAAGTCACCCCTCCACTTT	CASSQAQGKSPLHF
few	.	TRBV11-2	TRBJ2-7	TGTGCCAGCAGCTTAGGAACCTACGAGCAGTACTTC	CASSLGTYEQYF
.	.	TRBV7-3	TRBJ2-7	TGTGCCAGCAGCCCACACCCGGGGGACGAGCAGTACTTC	CASSPHPGDEQYF
once	.	TRBV9	TRBJ1-4	TGTGCCAGCAGCCCACGTGGAACCGGGACTAAGCCCAACGGACTGTTTTTT	CASSPRGTGTKPNGLFF
.	.	TRBV5-6	TRBJ1-5	TGTGCCAGCTCCCTACTAGGGTTCAATCAGCCCCAGCATTTT	CASSLLGFNQPQHF
.	.	TRBV7-6	TRBJ2-3	TGTGCCAGCAGCCCGGGTGCAGATACGCAGTATTTT	CASSPGADTQYF
.	.	TRBV7-2	TRBJ1-2	TGTGCCAGCAGCGCCGCTGCCAGGGTGTCGAACTATGGCTACACCTTC	CASSAAARVSNYGYTF
.	.	TRBV7-8	TRBJ2-5	TGTGCTGAGGGGAGACAAGAGACCCAGTACTTC	CAEGRQETQYF
.	TRBD1	TRBV7-6	TRBJ2-7	TGTGCCAGCAGCCTCATCGGGACAGGAGCTTACGAGCAGTACTTC	CASSLIGTGAYEQYF
.	.	TRBV28	TRBJ2-1	TGTGCCAGCAGCCCCTTCAACTCGGGGGATGAGCAGTTCTTC	CASSPFNSGDEQFF
.	.	TRBV5-6	TRBJ1-1	TGTGCCAGCAGCTTATGGGGTAGTGGCACTGAAGCTTTCTTT	CASSLWGSGTEAFF
.	.	TRBV28	TRBJ2-5	TGTGCCAGCAGTTTAGGTCGGGTCCAAATCAGGGAGACCCAGTACTTC	CASSLGRVQIRETQYF
.	TRBD1	TRBV30	TRBJ2-3	TGTGCCTGGAGTGTCGGGACAGGGGATCCGATTAGCACAGATACGCAGTATTTT	CAWSVGTGDPISTDTQYF
once	.	TRBV6-1	TRBJ1-5	TGTGCCAGCAGTGAATCCGGGGGAGGCAATCAGCCCCAGCATTTT	CASSESGGGNQPQHF
.	.	TRBV18	TRBJ2-1	TGTGCCAGCTCACCAGCGGCAGGGTGGGAGTTCTTC	CASSPAAGWEFF
.	.	TRBV11-3	TRBJ2-3	TGTGCCAGCAGCCAAGTTGGGGTAACAGATACGCAGTATTTT	CASSQVGVTDTQYF